Listed here are 8 T cell receptor beta chains from one sample, sequenced in a study of long-term antiretroviral therapy in people with HIV. With survey level as its setting, the immunoSEQ assay was v3.0. TCRdb's table, derived via immunoSEQ multiplex PCR, lists solely in-frame clones and lacks some. The sample has 20,000 to 25,000 clones; around 84% are singletons. The source material was unsorted PBMCs, sampled 1.9 years after starting antiretroviral therapy. All receptors derive from a woman between 50 and 59 years old with HIV.

This chain uses TRBV27 with TRBJ2-6; 7 bases match TRBD1. V gave up 4 bases and J gave up 2 bases; unmatched junction bases: 11. CDR1 is MNHEY, CDR2 SMNVEV, per germline (reference sequence). This CDR3 region has 18 residues. The CDR3 loop is CASSSSPYRGPGANVLTF. The CDR3, as DNA: TGTGCCAGCAGTTCATCGCCATACAGGGGACCTGGGGCCAACGTCCTGACTTTC.

This clone was counted between two and nine times. This chain joins TRBV19 and TRBJ1-1; no definite D call. V was cut by 7 bases and J by 0 bases, with 9 bases left in between. Looked up from germline, CDR1 is LNHDA and CDR2 is SQIVND (reference sequence). The CDR3 runs 13 residues. In DNA, the CDR3 is TGTGCCAGTAAGGAAGACATGAACACTGAAGCTTTCTTT. Protein sequence: CASKEDMNTEAFF. The entire variable domain, with the rest obtained from reference TRBV19 and TRBJ1-1, is as follows: DGGITQSPKYLFRKEGQNVTLSCEQNLNHDAMYWYRQDPGQGLRLIYYSQIVNDFQKGDIAEGYSVSREKKESFPLTVTSAQKNPTAFYLCASKEDMNTEAFFGQGTRLTVV.

The J gene is TRBJ1-1, the V gene TRBV27, with 7 bases that match TRBD1. J was trimmed by 2 bases and V by 7 bases; bases with no gene match: 7. Germline CDR1 reads MNHEY; CDR2 reads SMNVEV (reference sequence). This CDR3 comprises 14 residues. This CDR3 reads CASNRQGPNTEAFF. In DNA form, the CDR3 reads TGTGCCAGCAATCGACAGGGACCAAACACTGAAGCTTTCTTT.

This clone appeared once. The V and J genes are TRBV2 and TRBJ1-1, with D tentatively TRBD1 (6 bases). This CDR3 contains 13 residues. Germline V lookup: CDR1 SNHLY, CDR2 FYNNEI. V was trimmed by 7 bases and J by 0 bases, leaving 9 bases between them. CDR3 loop: CASKRDMNTEAFF. The CDR3, as DNA: TGTGCCAGCAAAAGGGACATGAACACTGAAGCTTTCTTT.

V usage is TRBV9 and J usage is TRBJ1-6; no reliable D call. Germline loops: CDR1 SGDLS, CDR2 YYNGEE. V was pared by 3 bases and J by 7 bases, with 17 bases between. The CDR3 has 16 residues. CDR3 amino acids: CASSDSLGSLNSPLHF. CDR3 nucleotides: TGTGCCAGCAGCGACAGCCTGGGGTCTTTAAATTCACCCCTCCACTTT.

The J gene is TRBJ1-4, the V gene TRBV4-2; 7 positions agree with TRBD1. The CDR3 sequence is 16 residues long. J was trimmed by 0 bases and V by 4 bases; bases with no gene match: 5. Germline assignment: CDR1 LGHNA and CDR2 YNFKEQ. Here the CDR3 DNA reads TGTGCCAGCAGCCTAGGACAGGCCACAACTAATGAAAAACTGTTTTTT. Translated, it gives CASSLGQATTNEKLFF.

The V gene is TRBV11-2, the J gene TRBJ1-1; the D gene is possibly TRBD1 (5 bases). CDR3 length: 14 amino acids. Trimming stripped 10 bases from V and 4 bases from J, with 19 bases between. Germline-derived CDR1 and CDR2 are SGHAT and FQNNGV. The CDR3 DNA reads TGTGCCACCCGACTGACCGGACAAACCACTGAAGCTTTCTTT. Translation: CATRLTGQTTEAFF.

The V and J genes are TRBV27 and TRBJ2-7; 7 positions agree with TRBD1. CDR3 length: 16 amino acids. With 0 bases clipped from V and 0 bases from J, the junction kept 5 bases outside the gene matches. CDR1 and CDR2 from the germline V gene are MNHEY and SMNVEV (reference sequence). CDR3 DNA sequence: TGTGCCAGCAGTTTATCGACAGGGCAACTCTCCTACGAGCAGTACTTC. It translates to CASSLSTGQLSYEQYF.